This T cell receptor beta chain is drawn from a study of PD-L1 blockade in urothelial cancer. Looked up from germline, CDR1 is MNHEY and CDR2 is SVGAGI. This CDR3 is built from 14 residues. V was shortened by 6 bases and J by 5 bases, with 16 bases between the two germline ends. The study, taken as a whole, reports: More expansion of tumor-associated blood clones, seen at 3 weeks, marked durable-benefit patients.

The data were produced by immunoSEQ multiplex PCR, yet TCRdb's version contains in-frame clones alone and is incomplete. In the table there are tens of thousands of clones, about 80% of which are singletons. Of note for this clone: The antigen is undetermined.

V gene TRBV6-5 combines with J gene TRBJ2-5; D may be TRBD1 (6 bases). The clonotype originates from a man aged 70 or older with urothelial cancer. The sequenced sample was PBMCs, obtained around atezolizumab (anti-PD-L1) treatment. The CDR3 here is CASRQGLMAETQYF. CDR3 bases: TGTGCCAGCAGACAGGGATTGATGGCGGAGACCCAGTACTTC.